What follows are 5 T cell receptor beta chains derived from one specimen sequenced in a study of T cell repertoires in cytomegalovirus infection (dated by TCRdb to between 2019 and 2020). TCRdb lists the instrument as Illumina HiSeq 1500. Using fastp trimming at Q25 and MiXCR clonotype assembly, TCRdb reanalyzed the public sequencing data and kept in-frame beta chains. For every CDR3 protein sequence, its rows merge into one entry that carries the most common genes and DNA. The sample includes 130,000 or so distinct CDR3 sequences, with about 6.1% observed a single time. The ten largest clones add up to about 20% of the sample. The sample taken for sequencing was PBMCs. The receptors originated from a human donor in good health (CMV status not recorded). Some clones in this sample may be carry-over from other donors' samples.

The table lists this clonotype with many counts. V usage is TRBV29-1 and J usage is TRBJ1-1; possibly TRBD1 for D (6 bases). The CDR3 loop spans 14 amino acids. Trimming removed 6 bases from V and 3 bases from J, with 17 bases in between. Looked up from germline, CDR1 is SQVTM and CDR2 is ANQGSEA. The CDR3 coding sequence is TGCAGCGTGGAACGTCAGGGGAGGTACACTGAAGCTTTCTTT. Translated, it gives CSVERQGRYTEAFF.

This clonotype showed up just a few times. The V and J genes are TRBV19 and TRBJ2-2; 7 nucleotides line up with TRBD1. Germline V gene data show CDR1 as LNHDA and CDR2 as SQIVND (reference sequence). The CDR3 consists of 15 residues. J gave up 4 bases and V 6 bases, and 8 bases lay outside the gene matches. The CDR3 DNA sequence: TGTGCCAGTAGAGGCCGACAGGGCCCCACCGGGGAGCTGTTTTTT. Protein: CASRGRQGPTGELFF.

This clonotype has ten or more counts. The chain recombines TRBV7-2 with TRBJ2-3; weak D call: TRBD2 (5 bases). The CDR3 runs to 16 residues. Trimming pared 6 bases from V and 3 bases from J, leaving 19 bases between. The germline V gene has CDR1 SGHTA and CDR2 FQGNSA. The CDR3 region is CASSTRGPHVTDTQYF. The CDR3, as DNA: TGTGCCAGCAGTACACGCGGGCCCCACGTGACAGATACGCAGTATTTT.

This clonotype was observed at least ten times. V is TRBV29-1 and J is TRBJ2-6; no definite D call. The CDR3 is 15 residues long. CDR1 and CDR2 (germline): SQVTM, ANQGSEA. V was cut by 4 bases and J by 0 bases, with 10 bases left in between. CDR3 loop: CSVAPFNSGANVLTF. The CDR3 DNA is TGCAGCGTTGCCCCCTTCAACTCTGGGGCCAACGTCCTGACTTTC.

The V and J genes are TRBV7-4 and TRBJ2-5, with TRBD2 as a possible D gene (5 bases). Germline values: CDR1 SGHVT, CDR2 SQSDAQ. The ends were cut back, 5 bases at V and 5 bases at J, with 15 bases in the middle. The CDR3 is 14 residues long. The CDR3 region is CASSGRAVEETQYF. Here the CDR3 DNA reads TGTGCCAGCAGCGGGCGGGCGGTAGAGGAGACCCAGTACTTC.